One TCR beta chain is described in this entry. It lacks a known antigen. Base qualities were left out, and no much larger clone turns up one base away. Bone marrow was sampled from every patient at the time of active disease. Ficoll-Hypaque density gradient centrifugation was used to isolate the bone marrow mononuclear cells. CD138-negative cells were obtained by negative selection after labeling with CD138 magnetic microbeads on a MACS separator, removing myeloma plasma cells. Flow cytometry on an Attune NxT with CD138 antibodies was used to check the purity of the isolated cells. Total RNA was extracted using TRIzol reagent and was quantified on a NanoDrop spectrophotometer. For each patient, paired RNA-seq and IR-seq were run on the CD138-negative bone marrow sample from that patient. TCR libraries were built from 400 ng RNA with the Immunoverse kit, using molecular barcoded adaptors covering alpha/delta and beta/gamma chains. TCR library preparation used the same RNA that went into transcriptome sequencing. Sequencing of TCR libraries was carried out on an Illumina HiSeq 4000 with 2 x 150 cycles. In the source study's methods: With MiXCR, TCR reads were aligned to human V, D, J and C references and assembled into CDR3 clonotypes, with quality filtering and error correction included. Clonotype counts and gene usage diversity were analyzed with the tcR package in R. Raw mapping reads were checked after the RNA-seq reads had been mapped by STAR aligner version 2.5.3a onto the human GRCh37 genome. To test how sequencing depth affected the clonotypes detected, IR-seq fastq files were randomly downsampled with Seqtk 1.3. The public reads were quality trimmed at Q25 with fastp and then assembled into clones with MiXCR by TCRdb, keeping productive beta chains. Each CDR3 protein gets just one entry, which takes the most common genes and DNA from the rows behind it. The authors' filters were not applied to this entry. This sample lists around 40,000 distinct CDR3 sequences; about an eighth were detected once. Of the sample, around 32% is held by the ten largest clones.

The sample is drawn from a study of read filtering for tumor transcriptome and immune sequencing (dated by TCRdb to between 2020 and 2021). Regarding the study in general: The cohort consisted of under 20 male and over twelve female patients, with a mean age of about 70 years and an age range of about 40 to 90. TCR-region mapped reads per sample ranged from about 4.05 to 10.27 million with IR-seq versus only roughly 85 to 1273 with RNA-seq. One main goal was a read-filtering strategy for immune repertoire data, in particular deciding whether clonotypes backed by only one read should be removed. Whole-transcriptome libraries were prepared with the TruSeq RNA Access Library Prep Kit after DNase treatment. Using the same bone marrow samples, the study ran both targeted immune repertoire sequencing and bulk whole-transcriptome sequencing and then compared the TCR repertoires from each method. Under revised international staging, about 8 patients fell into R-ISS I, 15 or so into R-ISS II and roughly 7 into R-ISS III. The investigation overall reported the following: The sorted CD138-negative fraction was a mixed bone marrow immune population, not purified T cells. When single-read clonotypes were removed, the proportions of shared clonotypes in IR-seq and RNA-seq correlated more strongly. In IR-seq, around 85% of clonotypes but approximately 3.7% of total reads were represented by single-read clonotypes, whereas in RNA-seq, 60% to 75% of clonotypes and approximately 44% of reads were represented by single-read clonotypes. Compared with RNA-seq, IR-seq captured clonotypes at much higher depth and more reliably, and a smaller IR-seq throughput was enough to identify most shared clonotypes.

Clipping removes 0 bases from V and 2 bases from J, with 5 as the unmatched junction base count. The CDR3 runs 17 amino acids, cysteine and phenylalanine included. Only the CDR3 DNA stays, 51 bases, in frame from base 1. CDR1 and CDR2 are drawn from the germline V gene (reference sequence): LNHNV, YYDKDF. The chain is made from TRBV15 and TRBJ2-3, with 10 bases in between that match TRBD2. The TCR originated in a donor at least 40 years old with multiple myeloma. The sample comprised a population of CD138-negative cells sorted from bone marrow. The cell subset or site label, read with the paper, signifies: bone marrow mononuclear cells depleted of CD138+ plasma/myeloma cells by negative magnetic selection. The DNA sequence reads TGTGCCACCAGCAGAGAAGGACTAGCGGTGATCACAGATACGCAGTATTTT. This gives the protein CATSREGLAVITDTQYF.